This T cell receptor (beta chain) is drawn from a study of T cell repertoires in cytomegalovirus infection. The sample holds a few counts of this clonotype. The antigen is not known. Notes on the study in general: Identification of carriers of CMV plus the relevant HLA was performed using cumulative public TCR beta family frequency.

TCRdb passed the reads through MiXCR, listing each CDR3 protein once. This sample has about 920,000 distinct CDR3 sequences, with about a third found just once. This TCR came from a human donor in good health (CMV status not recorded). Some clones in this sample may be carry-over from other donors' samples. Source: cultured CD8+ T cells from PBMCs, taken from culture after CMV antigen stimulation.

The CDR3 reads CASSMRPGPNTEAFF. The CDR3 DNA sequence: TGTGCCAGTAGTATGAGACCGGGACCGAACACTGAAGCTTTCTTT. V usage is TRBV19 and J usage is TRBJ1-1, with D tentatively TRBD1 (5 bases). Germline CDR1 is LNHDA and CDR2 is SQIVND (reference sequence). This CDR3 is built from 15 residues. V lost 3 bases and J lost 1, with 12 bases in between.